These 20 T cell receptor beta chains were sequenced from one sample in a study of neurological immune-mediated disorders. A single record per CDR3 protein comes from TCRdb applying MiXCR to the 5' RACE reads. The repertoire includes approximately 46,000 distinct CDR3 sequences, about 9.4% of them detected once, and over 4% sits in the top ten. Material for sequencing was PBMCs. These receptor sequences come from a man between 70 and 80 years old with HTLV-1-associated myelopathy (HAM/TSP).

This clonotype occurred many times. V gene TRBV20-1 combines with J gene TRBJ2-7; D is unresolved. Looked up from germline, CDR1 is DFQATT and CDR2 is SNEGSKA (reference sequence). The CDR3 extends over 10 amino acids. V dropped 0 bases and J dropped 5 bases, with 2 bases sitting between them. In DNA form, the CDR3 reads TGCAGTGCTAGAGATAACGAGCAGTACTTC. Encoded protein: CSARDNEQYF.

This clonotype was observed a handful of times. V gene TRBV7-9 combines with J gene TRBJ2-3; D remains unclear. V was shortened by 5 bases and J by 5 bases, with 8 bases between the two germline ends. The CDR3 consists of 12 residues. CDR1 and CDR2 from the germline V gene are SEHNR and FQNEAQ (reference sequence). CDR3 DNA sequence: TGTGCCAGCAGCCTCCAGAAAGATACGCAGTATTTT. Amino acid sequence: CASSLQKDTQYF.

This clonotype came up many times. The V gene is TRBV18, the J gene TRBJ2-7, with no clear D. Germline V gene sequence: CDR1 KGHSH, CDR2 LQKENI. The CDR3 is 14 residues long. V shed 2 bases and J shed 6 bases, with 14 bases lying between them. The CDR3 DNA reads TGTGCCAGCTCACCATCCGCAGGCCGTTTCGAGCAGTACTTC. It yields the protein CASSPSAGRFEQYF.

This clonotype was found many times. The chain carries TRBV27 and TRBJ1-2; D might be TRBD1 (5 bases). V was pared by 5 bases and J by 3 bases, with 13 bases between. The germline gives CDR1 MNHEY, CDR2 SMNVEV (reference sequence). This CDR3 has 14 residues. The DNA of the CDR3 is TGTGCCAGCAGTCCCCTCAGGGTTGACTATGGCTACACCTTC. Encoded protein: CASSPLRVDYGYTF.

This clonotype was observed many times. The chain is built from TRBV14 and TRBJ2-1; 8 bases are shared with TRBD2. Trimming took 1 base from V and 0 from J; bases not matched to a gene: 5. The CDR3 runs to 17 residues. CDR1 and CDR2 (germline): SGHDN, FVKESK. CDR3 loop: CASSQGRGGGSYNEQFF. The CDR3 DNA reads TGTGCCAGCAGCCAAGGACGGGGGGGAGGCTCCTACAATGAGCAGTTCTTC.

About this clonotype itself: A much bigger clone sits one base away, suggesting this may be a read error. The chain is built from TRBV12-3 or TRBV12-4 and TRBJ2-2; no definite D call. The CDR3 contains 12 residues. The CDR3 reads CASKENTWELFF. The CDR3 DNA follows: TGTGCCAGCAAGGAGAACACCTGGGAGCTGTTTTTT.

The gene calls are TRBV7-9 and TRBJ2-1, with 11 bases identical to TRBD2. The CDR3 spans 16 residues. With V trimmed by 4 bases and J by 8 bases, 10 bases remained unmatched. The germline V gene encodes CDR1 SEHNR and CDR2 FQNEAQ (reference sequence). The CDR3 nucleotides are TGTGCCAGCAGCTACCGACTAGCGGGATGGAAATATGAGCAGTTCTTC. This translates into CASSYRLAGWKYEQFF.

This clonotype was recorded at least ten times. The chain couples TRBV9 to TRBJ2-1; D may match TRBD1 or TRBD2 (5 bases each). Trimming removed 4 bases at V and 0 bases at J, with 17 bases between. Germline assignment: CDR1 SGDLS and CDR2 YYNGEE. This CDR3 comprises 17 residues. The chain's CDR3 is CASSTRGARSSYNEQFF. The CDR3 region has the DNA TGTGCCAGCAGCACAAGAGGGGCCCGGAGCTCCTACAATGAGCAGTTCTTC.

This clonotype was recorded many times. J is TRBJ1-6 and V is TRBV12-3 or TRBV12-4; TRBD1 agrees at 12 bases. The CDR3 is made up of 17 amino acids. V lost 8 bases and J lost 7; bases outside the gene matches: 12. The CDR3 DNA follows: TGTGCCAGCGGACCCGGGACAGGGGGCGCGGGGAATTCACCCCTCCACTTT. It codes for CASGPGTGGAGNSPLHF.

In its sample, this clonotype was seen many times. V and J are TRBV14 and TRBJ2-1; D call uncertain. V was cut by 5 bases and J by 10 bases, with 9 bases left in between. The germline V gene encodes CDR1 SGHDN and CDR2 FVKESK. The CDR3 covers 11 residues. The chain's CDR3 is CASSAFREQFF. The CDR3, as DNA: TGTGCCAGCAGCGCCTTTAGGGAGCAGTTCTTC.

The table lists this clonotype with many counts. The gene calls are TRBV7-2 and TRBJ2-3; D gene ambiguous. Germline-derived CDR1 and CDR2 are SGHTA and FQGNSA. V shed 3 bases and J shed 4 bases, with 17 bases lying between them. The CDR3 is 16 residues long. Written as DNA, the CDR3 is TGTGCCAGCAGCTTGACTTCGGGTGGCTCGGCAGATACGCAGTATTTT. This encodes CASSLTSGGSADTQYF.

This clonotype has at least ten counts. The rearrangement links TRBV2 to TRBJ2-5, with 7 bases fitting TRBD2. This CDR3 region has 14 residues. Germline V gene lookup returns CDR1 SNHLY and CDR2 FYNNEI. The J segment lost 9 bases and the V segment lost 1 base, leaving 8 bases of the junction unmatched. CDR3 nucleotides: TGTGCCAGCAGTGAAGTGGTGGGGGGAGGGGCCCAGTACTTC. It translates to CASSEVVGGGAQYF.

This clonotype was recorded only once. CDR3 protein: CASSFRPGWWETQYF. The CDR3 coding sequence is TGTGCCAGCAGCTTCCGTCCAGGATGGTGGGAGACCCAGTACTTC. This chain uses TRBV7-2 with TRBJ2-5; D is undetermined. The CDR3 sequence is 15 residues long. Per germline, CDR1 SGHTA and CDR2 FQGNSA. V was cut by 3 bases and J by 5 bases, with 16 bases left in between.

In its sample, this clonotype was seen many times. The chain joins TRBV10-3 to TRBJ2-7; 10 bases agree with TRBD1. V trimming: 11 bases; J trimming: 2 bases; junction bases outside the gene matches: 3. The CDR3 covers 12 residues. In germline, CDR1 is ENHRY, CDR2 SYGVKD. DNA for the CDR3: TGTGCCGGCGGGACAGGGGCCTACGAGCAGTACTTC. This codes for CAGGTGAYEQYF.

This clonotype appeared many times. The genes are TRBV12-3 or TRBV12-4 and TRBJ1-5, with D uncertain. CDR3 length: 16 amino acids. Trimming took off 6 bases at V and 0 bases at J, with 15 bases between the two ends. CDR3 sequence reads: CASSPAGILSNQPQHF. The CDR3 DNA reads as TGTGCCAGCAGCCCAGCGGGGATCCTTAGCAATCAGCCCCAGCATTTT.

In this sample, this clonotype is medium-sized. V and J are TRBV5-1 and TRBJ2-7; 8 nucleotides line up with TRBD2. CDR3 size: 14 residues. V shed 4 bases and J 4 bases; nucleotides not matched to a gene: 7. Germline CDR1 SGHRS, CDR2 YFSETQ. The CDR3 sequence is CASSTRGGHYEQYF. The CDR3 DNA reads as TGCGCCAGCAGCACCCGGGGGGGGCATTACGAGCAGTACTTC.

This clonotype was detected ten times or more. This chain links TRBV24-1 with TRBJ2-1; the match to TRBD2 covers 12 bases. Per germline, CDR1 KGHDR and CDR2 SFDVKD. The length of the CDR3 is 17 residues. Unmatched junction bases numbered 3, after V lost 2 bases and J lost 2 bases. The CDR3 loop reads CATSDSLAGGPYNEQFF. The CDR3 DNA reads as TGTGCCACCAGTGATTCTCTAGCGGGAGGGCCCTACAATGAGCAGTTCTTC.

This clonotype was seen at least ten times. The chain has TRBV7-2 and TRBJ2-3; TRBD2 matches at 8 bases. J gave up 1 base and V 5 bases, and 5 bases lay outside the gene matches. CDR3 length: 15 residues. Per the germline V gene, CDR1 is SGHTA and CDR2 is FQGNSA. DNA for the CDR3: TGTGCCAGCAGCGCTCAGACTAGCGGCACAGATACGCAGTATTTT. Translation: CASSAQTSGTDTQYF.

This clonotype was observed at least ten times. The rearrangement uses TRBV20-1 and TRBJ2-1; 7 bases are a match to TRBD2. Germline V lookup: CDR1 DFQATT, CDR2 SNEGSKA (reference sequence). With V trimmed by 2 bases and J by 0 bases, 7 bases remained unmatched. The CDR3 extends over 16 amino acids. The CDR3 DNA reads TGCAGTGCTAGACCCTGGGACTACAACTCCTACAATGAGCAGTTCTTC. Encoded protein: CSARPWDYNSYNEQFF.

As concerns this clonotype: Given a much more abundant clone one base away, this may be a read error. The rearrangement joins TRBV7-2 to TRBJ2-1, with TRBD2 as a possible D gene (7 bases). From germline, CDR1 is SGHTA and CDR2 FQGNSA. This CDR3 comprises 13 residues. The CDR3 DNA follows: TGTGTCAGCAGCCCTGGCGGGGGCAGTGAGCAGTTCTTC. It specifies CVSSPGGGSEQFF. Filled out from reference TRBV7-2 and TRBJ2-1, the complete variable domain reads GAGVSQSPSNKVTEKGKDVELRCDPISGHTALYWYRQSLGQGLEFLIYFQGNSAPDKSGLPSDRFSAERTGGSVSTLTIQRTQQEDSAVYLCVSSPGGGSEQFFGPGTRLTVL.